Following are 23 T cell receptor beta chains from one sample sequenced in a study of blood T cell repertoires in COVID-19 (dated by TCRdb to 2020 to 2022). Receptor libraries were prepared by the immunoSEQ multiplex PCR assay. Not all clones reach the TCRdb copy of this immuneACCESS table, which keeps in-frame sequences only. Checked studies attribute under half of the gap to unresolved V genes and leave the rest unexplained. This sample comprises some 200,000 clones, about 83% of them detected only once. The ten largest clones add up to roughly 1.2% of the sample. Sequenced: peripheral blood. Every receptor here comes from a woman aged 25 to 39 with COVID-19, enrolled during active disease.

This chain links TRBV27 with TRBJ1-5; no definite D call. Trimming stripped 4 bases from V and 5 bases from J, with 12 bases between. The CDR3 is made up of 14 amino acids. From germline, CDR1 is MNHEY and CDR2 SMNVEV (reference sequence). The CDR3 is CASSSSTRDQPQHF. The CDR3 nucleotides read TGTGCCAGCAGTTCCAGTACGCGGGATCAGCCCCAGCATTTT.

The gene calls are TRBV7-3 and TRBJ1-6, with D uncertain. The ends were cut back, 0 bases at V and 11 bases at J, with 8 bases in the middle. The CDR3 runs to 13 residues. Germline loops: CDR1 SGHTA, CDR2 FQGTGA. CDR3 loop: CASSLTFDTPLHF. CDR3 DNA sequence: TGTGCCAGCAGCTTAACCTTCGACACACCCCTCCACTTT.

The rearrangement joins TRBV5-1 to TRBJ2-1, with D possibly TRBD2 on 7 matching bases. CDR3 length equals 15 residues. The ends were cut back, 4 bases at V and 8 bases at J, with 19 bases in the middle. Looked up from germline, CDR1 is SGHRS and CDR2 is YFSETQ. The CDR3 spells CASSNLRGARDEQFF. The CDR3 DNA reads as TGCGCCAGCAGCAACCTCCGGGGGGCCAGGGATGAGCAGTTCTTC.

The V and J genes are TRBV12-3 or TRBV12-4 and TRBJ2-7; 7 positions match TRBD1. The CDR3 is 13 residues long. The trim removed 6 bases at V and 13 bases at J, leaving 15 bases unmatched. CDR3 DNA: TGTGCCAGCAGGCGCGAGACGCTAGACAGGGAATACTTC. Amino acids: CASRRETLDREYF.

The rearrangement uses TRBV24-1 and TRBJ2-7, with a tentative D call TRBD1 (5 bases). There are 17 residues in the CDR3. Germline loops: CDR1 KGHDR, CDR2 SFDVKD. Trimming left V 1 base short and J 2 bases short, with 17 bases between. For the CDR3, the DNA is TGTGCCACCAGTGATTTTCCCCATGGGGCCCATCCCTACGAGCAGTACTTC. It translates to CATSDFPHGAHPYEQYF.

The chain recombines TRBV30 with TRBJ1-1; unclear D gene. This CDR3 has 12 amino acids. Germline V gene lookup returns CDR1 GTSNPN and CDR2 SVGIG (reference sequence). Trimming removed 3 bases from V and 1 base from J, with 6 bases in between. The CDR3 spells CAWSLKNTEAFF. CDR3 bases: TGTGCCTGGAGCCTAAAGAACACTGAAGCTTTCTTT.

The V gene is TRBV25-1, the J gene TRBJ2-3, with 8 nucleotides matching TRBD2. Trimming took 6 bases from V and 0 from J; bases not matched to a gene: 8. The CDR3 sequence is 16 residues long. Germline lookup yields CDR1 MGHDK and CDR2 SYGVNS. In DNA form, the CDR3 reads TGTGCCAGCAGGTTAGCGGGATGGGGCAGCACAGATACGCAGTATTTT. Encoded protein: CASRLAGWGSTDTQYF.

The V and J genes are TRBV5-4 and TRBJ2-5, with D perhaps matching TRBD2 (5 bases). The CDR3 loop spans 16 amino acids. Trimming left V 3 bases short and J 5 bases short, with 20 bases between. Germline CDR1 reads SGHNT; CDR2 reads YYREEE (reference sequence). CDR3 residues: CASSSPTRGKVETQYF. The CDR3, as DNA: TGTGCCAGCAGCTCCCCCACTCGGGGAAAAGTGGAGACCCAGTACTTC.

The chain is built from TRBV4-3 and TRBJ2-7; 11 bases align to TRBD2. The CDR3 totals 17 residues. Germline-derived CDR1 and CDR2 are LGHNA and YSLEER. The V segment lost 0 bases and the J segment 2 bases; nucleotides outside the gene matches: 6. The CDR3, as DNA: TGCGCCAGCAGCCAAGATCGAGGGACTAGCGGTCCCTACGAGCAGTACTTC. This sequence encodes CASSQDRGTSGPYEQYF.

The chain couples TRBV6-1 to TRBJ2-7; 7 nucleotides agree with TRBD1. The V segment lost 1 base and the J segment 2 bases; nucleotides outside the gene matches: 5. Germline loops: CDR1 MNHNS, CDR2 SASEGT. The CDR3 runs 15 residues. The CDR3 sequence: CASSEDRGRTYEQYF. The CDR3 nucleotides are TGTGCCAGCAGTGAAGACAGGGGAAGGACCTACGAGCAGTACTTC.

The V call is TRBV28, the J call TRBJ1-2; TRBD1 agrees at 9 bases. Germline-derived CDR1 and CDR2 are MDHEN and SYDVKM. J was trimmed by 3 bases and V by 6 bases; bases with no gene match: 8. The CDR3 extends over 15 amino acids. CDR3 sequence reads: CASSQTGGADYGYTF. As DNA, the CDR3 is TGTGCCAGCAGCCAAACAGGGGGCGCCGACTATGGCTACACCTTC.

The chain combines TRBV5-4 with TRBJ1-1, with a tentative D call TRBD1 (5 bases). With 2 bases removed from V and 7 bases from J, the gap between germline ends came to 15 bases. This CDR3 region has 14 residues. Germline V gene lookup returns CDR1 SGHNT and CDR2 YYREEE (reference sequence). The CDR3 loop is CASSLGQRGFEAFF. CDR3 nucleotides: TGTGCCAGCAGCTTAGGGCAAAGGGGATTTGAAGCTTTCTTT.

The chain couples TRBV2 to TRBJ1-1, with D maybe TRBD1 (5 bases). Trimming stripped 8 bases from V and 2 bases from J, with 6 bases between. Germline values: CDR1 SNHLY, CDR2 FYNNEI. This CDR3 contains 11 residues. The CDR3 reads CASDRNTEAFF. The CDR3 nucleotides read TGTGCCAGCGACAGAAACACTGAAGCTTTCTTT.

The gene calls are TRBV5-6 and TRBJ2-6, with D tentatively TRBD1 (5 bases). Trimming cost V 1 base and J 2 bases, with 16 bases left between them. Germline V gene sequence: CDR1 SGHDT, CDR2 YYEEEE. There are 18 residues in the CDR3. CDR3 sequence (DNA): TGTGCCAGCAGCTTGATTGACAGACGACTTACTGGGGCCAACGTCCTGACTTTC. It specifies CASSLIDRRLTGANVLTF.

This clone was seen once. V usage is TRBV7-2 and J usage is TRBJ2-5; D is perhaps TRBD2 (6 bases). This CDR3 is 15 amino acids long. The germline CDR1 and CDR2 sequences are SGHTA and FQGNSA. Trimming shortened V by 8 bases and J by 0 bases, and 16 bases separated the two germline ends. For the CDR3, the DNA is TGTGCCAGCCAAGTGGGGCGGGGATACCAAGAGACCCAGTACTTC. Encoded protein: CASQVGRGYQETQYF.

This clone was seen only once. J is TRBJ1-1 and V is TRBV20-1; TRBD1 is a possible D gene (6 bases). Germline assignment: CDR1 DFQATT and CDR2 SNEGSKA (reference sequence). Trimming took 2 bases from V and 7 from J, leaving 8 bases between them. The CDR3 covers 11 residues. Here the CDR3 reads CSARRTVEAFF. The DNA of the CDR3 is TGCAGTGCTAGACGGACAGTTGAAGCTTTCTTT.

The sample holds a few counts of this clone. This chain connects TRBV7-2 to TRBJ2-4, with D perhaps matching TRBD1 (5 bases). Between the trimmed V and J ends, which lost 0 bases and 6 bases, there was a span of 15 bases. CDR1 SGHTA and CDR2 FQGNSA come from the germline V gene. This CDR3 region has 16 residues. The CDR3 nucleotides read TGTGCCAGCAGCTTAGCCGGCCGACAGTTGAGAAACATTCAGTACTTC. Translation: CASSLAGRQLRNIQYF.

The chain links TRBV7-9 to TRBJ1-1; 8 positions agree with TRBD1. The CDR3 is made up of 14 amino acids. The germline gives CDR1 SEHNR, CDR2 FQNEAQ (reference sequence). J lost 6 bases, V lost 8 bases, and 11 bases had no gene match. CDR3 region: CASFKRQGSAEAFF. Written as DNA, the CDR3 is TGTGCCAGCTTCAAAAGACAGGGGTCGGCTGAAGCTTTCTTT.

This rearrangement joins TRBV19 to TRBJ1-6, with D perhaps matching TRBD1 (5 bases). Looked up from germline, CDR1 is LNHDA and CDR2 is SQIVND (reference sequence). V dropped 7 bases and J dropped 7 bases, with 14 bases sitting between them. The CDR3 has 14 residues. CDR3 residues: CASNVGVNNSPLHF. DNA of the CDR3: TGTGCCAGTAATGTAGGGGTTAACAATTCACCCCTCCACTTT.

The CDR3 DNA is TGTGCCAGCAGCCAAGGAGCGGGGGGATCCTACAATGAGCAGTTCTTC. It encodes CASSQGAGGSYNEQFF. The chain recombines TRBV4-2 with TRBJ2-1; 9 nucleotides match TRBD2. Unmatched junction bases numbered 2, after V lost 1 base and J lost 1 base. This CDR3 is built from 16 residues. Germline V gene lookup returns CDR1 LGHNA and CDR2 YNFKEQ.

V usage is TRBV7-9 and J usage is TRBJ1-1; 7 bases line up with TRBD1. Germline lookup yields CDR1 SEHNR and CDR2 FQNEAQ (reference sequence). The CDR3 is 13 residues long. Trimming took 5 bases from V and 2 from J; bases not matched to a gene: 2. The CDR3 nucleotides read TGTGCCAGCAGCGGGACAGATAACACTGAAGCTTTCTTT. It encodes CASSGTDNTEAFF.

The rearrangement joins TRBV19 to TRBJ2-1; 8 nucleotides align to TRBD2. J gave up 4 bases and V 4 bases, and 3 bases lay outside the gene matches. Germline CDR1 is LNHDA and CDR2 is SQIVND (reference sequence). CDR3 length: 14 amino acids. This CDR3 reads CASSRGTRYNEQFF. DNA of the CDR3: TGTGCCAGTAGTAGGGGGACTAGGTACAATGAGCAGTTCTTC.

The chain couples TRBV24-1 to TRBJ2-5, with a weak D call TRBD1 (5 bases). This CDR3 has 15 amino acids. Germline lookup yields CDR1 KGHDR and CDR2 SFDVKD. The V end lost 5 bases, the J end lost 3 bases, and 15 bases lay between the germline ends. CDR3 amino acids: CATSATTEDKETQYF. CDR3 in DNA: TGTGCCACCAGTGCTACGACAGAGGACAAAGAGACCCAGTACTTC.